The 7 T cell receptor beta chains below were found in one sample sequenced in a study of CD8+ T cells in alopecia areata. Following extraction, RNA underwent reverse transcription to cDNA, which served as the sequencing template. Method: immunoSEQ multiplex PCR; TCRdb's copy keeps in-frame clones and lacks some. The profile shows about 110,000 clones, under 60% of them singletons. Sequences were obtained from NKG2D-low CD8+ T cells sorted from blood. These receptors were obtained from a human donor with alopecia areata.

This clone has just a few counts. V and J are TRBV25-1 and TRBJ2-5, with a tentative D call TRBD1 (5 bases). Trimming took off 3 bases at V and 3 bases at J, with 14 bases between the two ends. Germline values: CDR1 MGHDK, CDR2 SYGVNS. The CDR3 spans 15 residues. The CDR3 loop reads CASSDQGELKETQYF. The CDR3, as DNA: TGTGCCAGCAGTGACCAGGGCGAGCTAAAAGAGACCCAGTACTTC.

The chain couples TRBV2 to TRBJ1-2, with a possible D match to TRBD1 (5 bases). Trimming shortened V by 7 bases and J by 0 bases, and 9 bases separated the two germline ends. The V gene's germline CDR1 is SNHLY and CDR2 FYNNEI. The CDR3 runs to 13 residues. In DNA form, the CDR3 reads TGTGCCAGCATCGGGGACTCTAACTATGGCTACACCTTC. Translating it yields CASIGDSNYGYTF.

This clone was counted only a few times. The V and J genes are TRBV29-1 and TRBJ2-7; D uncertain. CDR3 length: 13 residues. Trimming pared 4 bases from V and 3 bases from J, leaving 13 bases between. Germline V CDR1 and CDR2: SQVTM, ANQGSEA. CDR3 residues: CSVAQSSSYEQYF. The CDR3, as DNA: TGCAGCGTTGCTCAATCAAGTAGCTACGAGCAGTACTTC.

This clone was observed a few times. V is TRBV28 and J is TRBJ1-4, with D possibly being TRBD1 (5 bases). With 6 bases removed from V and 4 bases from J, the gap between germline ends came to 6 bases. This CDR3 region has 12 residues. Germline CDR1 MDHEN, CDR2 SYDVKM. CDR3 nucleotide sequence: TGTGCCAGCAGCGACAGTAATGAAAAACTGTTTTTT. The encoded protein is CASSDSNEKLFF.

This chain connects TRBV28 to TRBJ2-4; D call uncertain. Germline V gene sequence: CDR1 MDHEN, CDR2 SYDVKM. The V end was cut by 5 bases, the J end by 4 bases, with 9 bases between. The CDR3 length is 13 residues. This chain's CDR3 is CASSGSLKNIQYF. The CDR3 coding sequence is TGTGCCAGCAGTGGGTCACTAAAAAACATTCAGTACTTC.

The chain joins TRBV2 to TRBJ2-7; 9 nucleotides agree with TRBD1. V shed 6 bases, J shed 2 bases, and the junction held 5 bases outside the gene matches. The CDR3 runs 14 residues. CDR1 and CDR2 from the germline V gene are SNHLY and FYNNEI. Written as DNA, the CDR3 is TGTGCCAGCAGATCCGGGACAGGGACCTACGAGCAGTACTTC. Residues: CASRSGTGTYEQYF.

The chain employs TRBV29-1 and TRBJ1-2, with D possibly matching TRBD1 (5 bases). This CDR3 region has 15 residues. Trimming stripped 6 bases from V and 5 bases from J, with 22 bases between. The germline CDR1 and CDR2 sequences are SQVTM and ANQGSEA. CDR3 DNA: TGCAGCGTCCCCGGGTCTGGGACTTCCTCTTATGGCTACACCTTC. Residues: CSVPGSGTSSYGYTF. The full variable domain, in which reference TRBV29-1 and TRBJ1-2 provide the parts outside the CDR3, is SAVISQKPSRDICQRGTSLTIQCQVDSQVTMMFWYRQQPGQSLTLIATANQGSEATYESGFVIDKFPISRPNLTFSTLTVSNMSPEDSSIYLCSVPGSGTSSYGYTFGSGTRLTVV.